The 14 T cell receptor beta chains in this list originate from one sample, sequenced in a study of response to subunit inactivated influenza vaccine. One entry per CDR3 protein, called by TCRdb with MiXCR from the RT-PCR reads. This sample carries 650,000 or so distinct CDR3 sequences, 14% of them seen once, and the ten largest clones take about 7.6%. Source: PBMCs from blood, taken 14 to 15 days before vaccination. These TCRs come from a man aged 50 to 60 who received an inactivated influenza vaccine.

The chain has TRBV28 and TRBJ2-5; possible D gene TRBD1, 6 bases. This CDR3 has 13 residues. Germline lookup yields CDR1 MDHEN and CDR2 SYDVKM. Trimming left V 5 bases short and J 4 bases short, with 11 bases between. This chain's CDR3 is CASSPDSLETQYF. The CDR3 coding sequence is TGTGCCAGCAGTCCGGACAGCCTAGAGACCCAGTACTTC.

The chain combines TRBV7-9 with TRBJ2-7; possible D gene TRBD2, 5 bases. The V end lost 4 bases, the J end lost 6 bases, and 16 bases lay between the germline ends. Germline V gives CDR1 SEHNR, CDR2 FQNEAQ (reference sequence). The CDR3 is 14 amino acids. CDR3 bases: TGTGCCAGCAGCTCGGACTTAACACTGTTCGAGCAGTACTTC. It is translated as CASSSDLTLFEQYF.

The rearrangement joins TRBV5-1 to TRBJ2-2, with TRBD1 as a possible D gene (6 bases). The CDR3 extends over 14 amino acids. Germline loops: CDR1 SGHRS, CDR2 YFSETQ. Between the trimmed V and J ends, which lost 1 base and 3 bases, there was a span of 7 bases. The CDR3 DNA reads TGCGCCAGCAGCTTGAACAGGGACACCGGGGAGCTGTTTTTT. Protein sequence: CASSLNRDTGELFF.

The rearrangement uses TRBV6-5 and TRBJ2-3; a weak D match, TRBD1 (6 bases). With 0 bases removed from V and 1 base from J, the gap between germline ends came to 17 bases. The CDR3 is made up of 18 amino acids. CDR1 and CDR2 from the germline V gene are MNHEY and SVGAGI. This chain's CDR3 is CASSYSLVRDTRTDTQYF. In DNA, the CDR3 is TGTGCCAGCAGTTACTCGCTAGTCCGGGACACCCGCACAGATACGCAGTATTTT.

V gene TRBV2 combines with J gene TRBJ2-1; D is possibly TRBD1 (5 bases). V was cut by 2 bases and J by 2 bases, with 16 bases left in between. CDR1 SNHLY and CDR2 FYNNEI come from the germline V gene. This CDR3 has 17 residues. The CDR3 nucleotides read TGTGCCAGCAGTGAATCCGCAGGGCCGCTCGCCTACAATGAGCAGTTCTTC. Translating it yields CASSESAGPLAYNEQFF. The full variable domain, in which reference TRBV2 and TRBJ2-1 provide the parts outside the CDR3, is EPEVTQTPSHQVTQMGQEVILRCVPISNHLYFYWYRQILGQKVEFLVSFYNNEISEKSEIFDDQFSVERPDGSNFTLKIRSTKLEDSAMYFCASSESAGPLAYNEQFFGPGTRLTVL.

The V call is TRBV7-2, the J call TRBJ2-1; 9 positions match TRBD1. This CDR3 contains 15 residues. The junction had 17 bases not matched to a gene; V was cut back by 6 bases and J by 14 bases. The germline V gene encodes CDR1 SGHTA and CDR2 FQGNSA. The CDR3 nucleotides read TGTGCCAGCAGGCCTACGGGACAGGGACGTCTTGGGAAGTTCTTC. Encoded protein: CASRPTGQGRLGKFF.

The rearrangement uses TRBV7-9 and TRBJ2-7; possibly TRBD1 for D (5 bases). The V end lost 5 bases, the J end lost 9 bases, and 29 bases lay between the germline ends. The CDR3 loop spans 17 amino acids. Germline values: CDR1 SEHNR, CDR2 FQNEAQ (reference sequence). CDR3 nucleotides: TGTGCCAGCAGCGCCGACCATTTTGACAGATCTGTACGAGTGCAGTACTTC. This codes for CASSADHFDRSVRVQYF.

The rearrangement joins TRBV20-1 to TRBJ2-5; maybe TRBD1 (6 bases). Deletions cut 8 bases from V and 2 bases from J, with 12 bases between. CDR1 and CDR2 (germline): DFQATT, SNEGSKA (reference sequence). The length of the CDR3 is 12 residues. CDR3 in amino acids: CSSWGRQETQYF. DNA for the CDR3: TGCAGTAGTTGGGGGCGGCAAGAGACCCAGTACTTC.

This clonotype came up a few times. This chain uses TRBV12-3 or TRBV12-4 with TRBJ1-5; D is uncertain. This CDR3 is 18 amino acids long. Trimming pared 3 bases from V and 0 bases from J, leaving 18 bases between. This CDR3 is CASSFEGRMANSNQPQHF. The CDR3 nucleotides are TGTGCCAGCAGTTTTGAAGGTCGGATGGCTAATAGCAATCAGCCCCAGCATTTT.

The chain has TRBV12-3 or TRBV12-4 and TRBJ2-2; weak D call: TRBD2 (5 bases). V lost 4 bases to trimming and J lost 9 bases, with 9 bases between them. The CDR3 totals 12 residues. The CDR3 DNA reads TGTGCCAGCAGTTGGGCGGGCTGGGAGCTGTTTTTT. The encoded protein is CASSWAGWELFF.

The V and J genes are TRBV11-2 and TRBJ2-1; D might be TRBD2 (6 bases). V lost 1 base and J 5 bases, leaving 18 bases between the germline ends. CDR1 and CDR2 (germline): SGHAT, FQNNGV. This CDR3 is built from 17 residues. The CDR3 sequence: CASSLGIRRDSHNEQFF. For the CDR3, the DNA is TGTGCCAGCAGCTTAGGGATCCGGCGGGACTCTCACAATGAGCAGTTCTTC.

Comment on this clonotype: Its ends do not fully match the called genes, so a read error is possible. This rearrangement joins TRBV10-3 to TRBJ2-1; the match to TRBD1 covers 8 bases. This CDR3 contains 15 residues. Looked up from germline, CDR1 is ENHRY and CDR2 is SYGVKD. Here the CDR3 reads CATSDHGTGDNEQFF. CDR3 DNA: TGTGCCACCAGTGACCATGGGACAGGCGACAATGAGCAGTTCTTC.

This clonotype was seen repeatedly, ten times or more. The chain has TRBV28 and TRBJ2-1, with 7 bases fitting TRBD2. V lost 2 bases to trimming and J lost 3 bases; unmatched junction nucleotides: 4. Per the germline V gene, CDR1 is MDHEN and CDR2 is SYDVKM. The CDR3 consists of 15 residues. CDR3 amino acids: CASSLQREVYNEQFF. CDR3 sequence (DNA): TGTGCCAGCAGTTTACAGCGGGAAGTCTACAATGAGCAGTTCTTC.

The chain couples TRBV5-1 to TRBJ2-7; 7 bases map to TRBD2. Germline CDR1 reads SGHRS; CDR2 reads YFSETQ. This CDR3 is built from 15 residues. V lost 5 bases to trimming and J lost 0 bases; unmatched junction nucleotides: 8. CDR3 DNA: TGCGCCAGCAGATCCCTAGCGGCGAGCTCCTACGAGCAGTACTTC. Amino acid sequence: CASRSLAASSYEQYF.